Below, 32 T cell receptor beta chains from the same sample are listed, as sequenced in a study of cytomegalovirus exposure and HLA in healthy donors. Use of 60 Vbeta and 13 Jbeta primers characterized the PCR. The method was immunoSEQ multiplex PCR; TCRdb's version includes in-frame clones alone and lacks a portion of them. This table has 99,000 or so clones, about 80% appearing once. Sequencing was done on a sample of PBMCs. These receptors all come from a woman between 18 and 30 years old in good health and CMV-seropositive.

The chain is built from TRBV27 and TRBJ1-5; the D is unclear. Germline V gene sequence: CDR1 MNHEY, CDR2 SMNVEV (reference sequence). V lost 5 bases, J lost 0 bases, and 11 bases lay in between. This CDR3 comprises 15 residues. Written as DNA, the CDR3 is TGTGCCAGCAGTCCGTATCGGGATAGCAATCAGCCCCAGCATTTT. It yields the protein CASSPYRDSNQPQHF.

The V gene is TRBV7-8, the J gene TRBJ1-2; D is possibly TRBD1 (5 bases). The CDR3 runs 14 residues. The germline gives CDR1 SGHVS, CDR2 FQNEAQ. Trimming cost V 5 bases and J 3 bases, with 13 bases left between them. The DNA of the CDR3 is TGTGCCAGCAGCAAGAATGGACAAGACTATGGCTACACCTTC. Its protein product is CASSKNGQDYGYTF.

V and J are TRBV19 and TRBJ2-7; the D gene is possibly TRBD2 (5 bases). The CDR3 is 14 residues long. CDR1 is LNHDA and CDR2 is SQIVND in the germline V gene (reference sequence). Trimming left V 6 bases short and J 0 bases short, with 12 bases between. Written as DNA, the CDR3 is TGTGCCAGTAGCGTCGGGGAATCCTCCTACGAGCAGTACTTC. Amino acid sequence: CASSVGESSYEQYF.

The chain is built from TRBV5-1 and TRBJ2-5, with 10 bases identical to TRBD1. There are 16 residues in the CDR3. V shed 4 bases, J shed 5 bases, and the junction held 11 bases outside the gene matches. In germline, CDR1 is SGHRS, CDR2 YFSETQ. CDR3 residues: CASSLETGGARETQYF. The CDR3 region has the DNA TGCGCCAGCAGCCTAGAGACAGGGGGCGCGAGGGAGACCCAGTACTTC.

The chain combines TRBV4-1 with TRBJ1-2; the D is unclear. Germline-derived CDR1 and CDR2 are MGHRA and YSYEKL. The CDR3 is 13 amino acids. The ends were cut back, 6 bases at V and 5 bases at J, with 13 bases in the middle. Here the CDR3 reads CASSLTEDYGYTF. The CDR3 DNA reads TGCGCCAGCAGTCTGACGGAGGATTATGGCTACACCTTC.

CDR3 amino acids: CASSLGGSPHEQYF. The CDR3 DNA sequence: TGTGCCAGCAGCTTAGGCGGGAGCCCCCACGAGCAGTACTTC. The gene calls are TRBV5-6 and TRBJ2-7; 7 positions match TRBD2. The CDR3 covers 14 residues. V lost 2 bases and J lost 5; bases outside the gene matches: 7. Germline CDR1 reads SGHDT; CDR2 reads YYEEEE.

The rearrangement uses TRBV29-1 and TRBJ2-1, with 12 bases aligning to TRBD2. J gave up 5 bases and V 2 bases, and 7 bases lay outside the gene matches. There are 16 residues in the CDR3. Per germline, CDR1 SQVTM and CDR2 ANQGSEA. The CDR3 loop is CSVEIVLAGGNNEQFF. The CDR3 coding sequence is TGCAGCGTTGAAATAGTACTAGCGGGAGGTAACAATGAGCAGTTCTTC.

This chain uses TRBV6-5 with TRBJ1-4, with D possibly being TRBD1 (5 bases). Germline V gene data show CDR1 as MNHEY and CDR2 as SVGAGI. This CDR3 has 15 residues. The germline V and J ends were trimmed by 2 bases and 0 bases, with 7 bases remaining between them. CDR3 nucleotide sequence: TGTGCCAGCAGTTACGACAGTGCAACTAATGAAAAACTGTTTTTT. Its protein product is CASSYDSATNEKLFF.

The chain carries TRBV9 and TRBJ2-5; 7 bases fit TRBD1. This CDR3 is built from 15 residues. Looked up from germline, CDR1 is SGDLS and CDR2 is YYNGEE. V shed 4 bases and J 2 bases; nucleotides not matched to a gene: 8. The DNA of the CDR3 is TGTGCCAGCAGCCCGACAGGGATATCACAAGAGACCCAGTACTTC. Its protein is CASSPTGISQETQYF.

This clone was counted only a few times. The chain combines TRBV28 with TRBJ2-7; D is uncertain. This CDR3 is 14 amino acids long. Germline V gives CDR1 MDHEN, CDR2 SYDVKM. V lost 3 bases and J 2 bases, leaving 11 bases between the germline ends. The CDR3 DNA reads TGTGCCAGCAGTTTTTCCGCAGGCACCTACGAGCAGTACTTC. Amino acids: CASSFSAGTYEQYF.

The genes are TRBV6-1 and TRBJ1-6, with TRBD1 identical over 8 bases. CDR1 is MNHNS, CDR2 SASEGT, per germline. The V gene end was trimmed by 1 base and the J gene end by 7 bases; junction bases not matched to a gene: 3. This CDR3 has 15 amino acids. CDR3 DNA: TGTGCCAGCAGTGAAGGTGCAGGGGGCAATTCACCCCTCCACTTT. This sequence encodes CASSEGAGGNSPLHF.

The chain uses TRBV5-1 and TRBJ2-3, with 7 bases aligning to TRBD2. The CDR3 totals 15 residues. CDR1 SGHRS and CDR2 YFSETQ come from the germline V gene. Germline trimming cut 7 bases from V and 3 bases from J; bases unmatched to any gene: 11. The CDR3 bases are TGCGCCAGCGCCGCGGGGATTAGCGGGACAGATACGCAGTATTTT. This encodes CASAAGISGTDTQYF.

V gene TRBV2 combines with J gene TRBJ2-7, with D possibly matching TRBD1 (6 bases). The CDR3 consists of 13 residues. Germline CDR1 is SNHLY and CDR2 is FYNNEI. V gave up 8 bases and J gave up 3 bases, with 14 bases separating them. In DNA, the CDR3 is TGTGCCAGCCAGGGGCCCCTAGACTACGAGCAGTACTTC. Amino acids: CASQGPLDYEQYF.

J is TRBJ2-5 and V is TRBV27, with D perhaps matching TRBD2 (6 bases). Germline V gives CDR1 MNHEY, CDR2 SMNVEV (reference sequence). V shed 4 bases and J shed 5 bases, with 11 bases lying between them. The CDR3 loop spans 13 amino acids. The CDR3 region is CASSYGGFETQYF. For the CDR3, the DNA is TGTGCCAGCAGTTACGGGGGTTTTGAGACCCAGTACTTC.

This chain uses TRBV6-1 with TRBJ1-1; 7 nucleotides line up with TRBD1. The CDR3 loop spans 16 amino acids. With V trimmed by 0 bases and J by 0 bases, 4 bases remained unmatched. The V gene's germline CDR1 is MNHNS and CDR2 SASEGT. CDR3 in amino acids: CASSEALTGLNTEAFF. The CDR3 DNA reads TGTGCCAGCAGTGAAGCTCTGACAGGGCTGAACACTGAAGCTTTCTTT.

The gene calls are TRBV5-6 and TRBJ2-1, with D maybe TRBD2 (6 bases). CDR1 SGHDT and CDR2 YYEEEE come from the germline V gene. The CDR3 totals 13 residues. V was shortened by 0 bases and J by 8 bases, with 9 bases between the two germline ends. CDR3 nucleotides: TGTGCCAGCAGCTTGGGACTAGACCATGAGCAGTTCTTC. Its translation: CASSLGLDHEQFF.

The J gene is TRBJ1-5, the V gene TRBV19, with a tentative D call TRBD1 (5 bases). CDR1 is LNHDA, CDR2 SQIVND, per germline (reference sequence). The CDR3 has 19 amino acids. The V end was cut by 5 bases, the J end by 0 bases, with 23 bases between. The chain's CDR3 is CASSSGGPQVLYSNQPQHF. CDR3 DNA sequence: TGTGCCAGTAGTTCGGGAGGACCACAGGTCTTGTATAGCAATCAGCCCCAGCATTTT.

The chain couples TRBV27 to TRBJ2-7; D not resolved. The CDR3 runs to 14 residues. V shed 3 bases and J shed 6 bases, with 15 bases lying between them. Per the germline V gene, CDR1 is MNHEY and CDR2 is SMNVEV (reference sequence). The CDR3 sequence: CASSFGTVSGEQYF. The CDR3 DNA reads as TGTGCCAGCAGTTTTGGTACGGTCTCTGGCGAGCAGTACTTC.

This chain joins TRBV5-6 and TRBJ2-7, with 8 positions matching TRBD1. Germline CDR1 SGHDT, CDR2 YYEEEE. CDR3 length: 15 amino acids. V was clipped by 4 bases and J by 6 bases; unmatched bases: 12. The CDR3 sequence is CASSPKPGQVAEQYF. DNA for the CDR3: TGTGCCAGCAGCCCTAAACCGGGACAGGTTGCCGAGCAGTACTTC.

The V and J genes are TRBV9 and TRBJ2-3; D is perhaps TRBD2 (6 bases). The V end was cut by 3 bases, the J end by 0 bases, with 20 bases between. The CDR3 is 18 residues long. Per germline, CDR1 SGDLS and CDR2 YYNGEE. CDR3 amino acids: CASSAASASRTSTDTQYF. The CDR3 DNA reads TGTGCCAGCAGCGCGGCTAGCGCGAGCCGCACCAGCACAGATACGCAGTATTTT.

The DNA for the CDR3 is TGTGCCACCAGTGCCGGGACAGGGTTTTCAGAGACCCAGTACTTC. Amino acid sequence: CATSAGTGFSETQYF. The rearrangement uses TRBV15 and TRBJ2-5, with 9 bases identical to TRBD1. The CDR3 loop spans 15 amino acids. The J segment lost 4 bases and the V segment lost 6 bases, leaving 9 bases of the junction unmatched. Per germline, CDR1 LNHNV and CDR2 YYDKDF (reference sequence).

This clone was picked up one time. The chain uses TRBV27 and TRBJ1-5, with D tentatively TRBD1 (5 bases). Germline-derived CDR1 and CDR2 are MNHEY and SMNVEV (reference sequence). Trimming took off 5 bases at V and 7 bases at J, with 15 bases between the two ends. CDR3 length: 14 amino acids. CDR3 in amino acids: CASSPGQGGQPQHF. In nucleotides, the CDR3 is TGTGCCAGCAGTCCGGGTCAGGGAGGACAGCCCCAGCATTTT.

The chain has TRBV14 and TRBJ2-3; 10 bases match TRBD2. There are 16 residues in the CDR3. Germline CDR1 and CDR2: SGHDN and FVKESK. The trim removed 4 bases at V and 0 bases at J, leaving 4 bases unmatched. CDR3 nucleotide sequence: TGTGCCAGCAGCCCAGGACTAGCGGCTAGCACAGATACGCAGTATTTT. This translates into CASSPGLAASTDTQYF.

The gene calls are TRBV10-3 and TRBJ2-3; perhaps TRBD2 as D (6 bases). Trimming cost V 6 bases and J 2 bases, with 18 bases left between them. Per the germline V gene, CDR1 is ENHRY and CDR2 is SYGVKD. The CDR3 is 16 amino acids. CDR3 amino acids: CAIRGVAETYTDTQYF. The CDR3 coding sequence is TGTGCCATCAGGGGGGTAGCGGAAACCTACACAGATACGCAGTATTTT.

V gene TRBV14 combines with J gene TRBJ1-5; TRBD1 matches 7 bases. CDR1 is SGHDN and CDR2 is FVKESK in the germline V gene. This CDR3 has 19 residues. J was trimmed by 2 bases and V by 6 bases; bases with no gene match: 19. DNA of the CDR3: TGTGCCAGCAGACACGGCGCCCGCAGGGGGGAAATGGGCAATCAGCCCCAGCATTTT. This translates into CASRHGARRGEMGNQPQHF.

V is TRBV28 and J is TRBJ1-2, with a weak D call TRBD1 (5 bases). The CDR3 consists of 13 residues. V lost 8 bases to trimming and J lost 4 bases, with 14 bases between them. Germline V CDR1 and CDR2: MDHEN, SYDVKM. The CDR3 DNA reads TGTGCCAGCCTACCCGGGGGTCCCTATGGCTACACCTTC. Translation gives CASLPGGPYGYTF.

A single count supports this clone. This rearrangement joins TRBV6-5 to TRBJ2-7; D gene ambiguous. V lost 0 bases and J 1 base, leaving 4 bases between the germline ends. CDR1 and CDR2 (germline): MNHEY, SVGAGI. This CDR3 is 13 amino acids long. CDR3 region: CASSYSQSYEQYF. The CDR3, as DNA: TGTGCCAGCAGTTACTCACAGTCCTACGAGCAGTACTTC.

The chain couples TRBV5-8 to TRBJ2-1; TRBD2 aligns across 7 bases. This CDR3 spans 14 amino acids. Germline V CDR1 and CDR2: SGHTS, YDEGEE. Losses at the gene ends were 2 bases for V and 4 bases for J; bases not matched to a gene: 3. The CDR3 reads CASSLLAPYNEQFF. The CDR3 DNA follows: TGTGCCAGCAGCTTACTAGCGCCATACAATGAGCAGTTCTTC.

The chain recombines TRBV5-1 with TRBJ1-3; D possibly corresponds to TRBD1 (5 bases). The CDR3 contains 15 residues. CDR1 and CDR2 (germline): SGHRS, YFSETQ. V was cut by 0 bases and J by 2 bases, with 9 bases left in between. CDR3: CASSLVAGPGNTIYF. The CDR3 coding sequence is TGCGCCAGCAGCTTGGTCGCAGGGCCTGGAAACACCATATATTTT.

CDR3 amino acids: CASSIGGFSSETQYF. The CDR3 bases are TGTGCCAGTAGTATTGGGGGGTTCAGCTCAGAGACCCAGTACTTC. V usage is TRBV19 and J usage is TRBJ2-5, with D possibly being TRBD2 (6 bases). The CDR3 is 15 residues long. Trimming took 3 bases from V and 4 from J, leaving 15 bases between them. The germline gives CDR1 LNHDA, CDR2 SQIVND (reference sequence).

The gene calls are TRBV5-1 and TRBJ2-3; 9 bases align to TRBD2. CDR3 length: 16 amino acids. V was clipped by 2 bases and J by 3 bases; unmatched bases: 7. Germline V gene sequence: CDR1 SGHRS, CDR2 YFSETQ. The CDR3 region has the DNA TGCGCCAGCAGCTTAGCAGCGGGAGGATGGACAGATACGCAGTATTTT. Translated: CASSLAAGGWTDTQYF.

The gene calls are TRBV6-1 and TRBJ2-1; D is uncertain. The CDR3 totals 12 residues. Between the trimmed V and J ends, which lost 2 bases and 7 bases, there was a span of 6 bases. The germline V gene encodes CDR1 MNHNS and CDR2 SASEGT. CDR3 DNA: TGTGCCAGCAGTGAAAAGCGAAATGAGCAGTTCTTC. Translating it yields CASSEKRNEQFF.